Here is one T cell receptor beta chain with its context. This specimen comes from a study of blood T cell repertoires in COVID-19. About the research overall: Specimens from acute and convalescent COVID-19 originated in the United States, Italy and Spain. T cells, B-cell-depleted T cells, or PBMCs supplied cDNA or gDNA.

Source study methods: How many nucleated cells were present was estimated from reference gene primer amplification. The method was immunoSEQ multiplex PCR; TCRdb's version includes in-frame clones alone and lacks a portion of them. V and J calls and clone size follow that table, whereas D and trimming were derived from the DNA. The sample lists about 89,000 clones, roughly 80% occurring once. V lost 6 bases, J lost 2 bases, and 26 bases lay in between. There are 18 residues in the CDR3. The TCR was taken from an elderly woman with acute or convalescent COVID-19. The sample taken for sequencing was peripheral blood. The chain combines TRBV6-7 with TRBJ2-7; D may be TRBD2 (6 bases). TRBV6-7 is flagged as an ORF with uncertain function. The CDR3 region has the DNA TGTGCCAGCAGCCACACCCGCTCGACTAGGCAGAAGCCCTACGAGCAGTACTTC. Translating it yields CASSHTRSTRQKPYEQYF.